This TCR beta chain was identified during a study of blood T cell repertoires in COVID-19. About the research overall: Some COVID-19 samples were acute and others convalescent; all came from the United States, Italy and Spain.

The repertoire was sequenced with immunoSEQ multiplex PCR; TCRdb's copy has only in-frame clones and lacks some. The sample holds around 78,000 clones, about 90% seen once. With V trimmed by 8 bases and J by 0 bases, 10 bases remained unmatched. CDR3 length: 16 amino acids. Germline V gives CDR1 LNHDA, CDR2 SQIVND (reference sequence). The sequenced material came from peripheral blood. This clonotype was obtained from a man between 50 and 59 years old with active COVID-19. V and J are TRBV19 and TRBJ1-1; TRBD1 matches at 9 bases. The CDR3 DNA sequence: TGTGCCAGTTCCCTTTCCGGGACAGGGTTGAACACTGAAGCTTTCTTT. As protein: CASSLSGTGLNTEAFF.